The clone carrying this TCR beta chain showed up just a few times. This sample is drawn from a study of T cells of healthy individuals. Germline V CDR1 and CDR2: DFQATT, SNEGSKA (reference sequence). The CDR3 is 11 amino acids. Trimming cost V 7 bases and J 3 bases, with 9 bases left between them. Using its own MiXCR run on the 5' RACE reads, TCRdb lists one record per CDR3 protein. The sample records 95,000 to 100,000 distinct CDR3 sequences, roughly 15% being singletons. The chain recombines TRBV20-1 with TRBJ2-5; D tentatively reads TRBD1 or TRBD2 (5 bases each). This sequence was found in a human donor in good health. The CDR3 loop reads CSGGSKETQYF. CDR3 bases: TGCAGTGGGGGGTCCAAAGAGACCCAGTACTTC.